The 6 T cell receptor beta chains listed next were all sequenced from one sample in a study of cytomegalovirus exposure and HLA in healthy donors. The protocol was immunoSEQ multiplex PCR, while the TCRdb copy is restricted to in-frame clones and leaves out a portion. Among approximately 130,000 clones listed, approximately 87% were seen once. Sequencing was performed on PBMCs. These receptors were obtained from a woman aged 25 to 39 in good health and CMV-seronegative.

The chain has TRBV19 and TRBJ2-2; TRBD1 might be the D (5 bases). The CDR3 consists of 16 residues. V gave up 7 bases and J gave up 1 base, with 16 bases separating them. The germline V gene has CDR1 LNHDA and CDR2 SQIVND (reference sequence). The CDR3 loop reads CASTPYGQGNTGELFF. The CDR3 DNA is TGTGCCAGTACCCCATACGGGCAGGGGAACACCGGGGAGCTGTTTTTT.

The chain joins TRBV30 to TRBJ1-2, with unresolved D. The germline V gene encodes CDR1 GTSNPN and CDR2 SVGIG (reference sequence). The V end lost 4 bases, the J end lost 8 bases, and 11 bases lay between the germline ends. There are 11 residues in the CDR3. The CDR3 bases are TGTGCCTGGATGCGAGGTACGGGCTACACCTTC. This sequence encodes CAWMRGTGYTF.

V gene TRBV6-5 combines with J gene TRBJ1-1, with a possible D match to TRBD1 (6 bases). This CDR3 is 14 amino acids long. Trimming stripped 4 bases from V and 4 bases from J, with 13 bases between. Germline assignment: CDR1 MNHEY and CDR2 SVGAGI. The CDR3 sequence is CASSFHRVGTEAFF. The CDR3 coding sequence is TGTGCCAGCAGTTTCCACAGGGTGGGCACTGAAGCTTTCTTT.

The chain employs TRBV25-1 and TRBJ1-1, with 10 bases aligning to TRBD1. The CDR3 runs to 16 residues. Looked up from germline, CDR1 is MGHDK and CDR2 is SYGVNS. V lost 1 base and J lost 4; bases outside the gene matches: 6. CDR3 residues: CASSESGQGGATEAFF. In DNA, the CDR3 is TGTGCCAGCAGTGAATCCGGACAGGGGGGAGCCACTGAAGCTTTCTTT.

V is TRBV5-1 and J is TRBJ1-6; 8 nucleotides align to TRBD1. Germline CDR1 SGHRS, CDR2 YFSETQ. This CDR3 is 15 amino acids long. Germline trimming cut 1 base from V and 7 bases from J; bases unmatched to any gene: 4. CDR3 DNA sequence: TGCGCCAGCAGCTTGTTGACAGGGGAAAATTCACCCCTCCACTTT. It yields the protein CASSLLTGENSPLHF.

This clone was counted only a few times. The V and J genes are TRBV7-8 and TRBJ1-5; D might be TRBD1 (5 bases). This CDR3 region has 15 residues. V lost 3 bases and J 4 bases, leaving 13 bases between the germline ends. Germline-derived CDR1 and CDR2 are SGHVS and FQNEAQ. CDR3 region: CASSLGGDLNQPQHF. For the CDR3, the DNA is TGTGCCAGCAGCTTGGGCGGGGACCTTAATCAGCCCCAGCATTTT. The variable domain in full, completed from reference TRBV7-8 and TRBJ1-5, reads GAGVSQSPRYKVAKRGQDVALRCDPISGHVSLFWYQQALGQGPEFLTYFQNEAQLDKSGLPSDRFFAERPEGSVSTLKIQRTQQEDSAVYLCASSLGGDLNQPQHFGDGTRLSIL.